This T cell receptor (beta chain) was found in a study of cytomegalovirus exposure and HLA in healthy donors. PCR employed 60 Vbeta and 13 Jbeta primers. Clones were read by immunoSEQ multiplex PCR, and TCRdb kept only the in-frame ones, dropping some. There are roughly 150,000 clones in the sample; 64% occur only once, and around 2.9% lies in the top ten. The clonotype comes from a woman aged 25 to 45 in good health and CMV-seropositive. Sequencing used PBMCs.

CDR3 sequence reads: CAISGAYEQYF. The CDR3 nucleotides read TGTGCCATCAGTGGCGCCTACGAGCAGTACTTC. This chain uses TRBV10-3 with TRBJ2-7; no clear D. V lost 4 bases to trimming and J lost 2 bases, with 3 bases between them. In germline, CDR1 is ENHRY, CDR2 SYGVKD. This CDR3 is 11 amino acids long.